This TCR beta chain comes out of a study of CD8 T cells in ankylosing spondylitis. The CDR3 consists of 15 residues. Trimming took 5 bases from V and 3 from J, leaving 17 bases between them. From germline, CDR1 is SGHKS and CDR2 YYEKEE (reference sequence). TCRdb reanalysed the 5' RACE reads using MiXCR and keeps one entry per CDR3 protein. The table lists a few hundred thousand distinct CDR3 sequences, around a tenth of them singletons. This clonotype was counted ten times or more. The receptor was isolated from a male donor with ankylosing spondylitis or in good health (not recorded which). Material for sequencing was blood, either unsorted or a sorted T cell fraction (not recorded which). The chain employs TRBV5-5 and TRBJ1-1, with D possibly matching TRBD1 (6 bases). The chain's CDR3 is CASSRQAGAYTEAFF. The CDR3 nucleotides are TGTGCCAGCAGTCGGCAGGCAGGGGCGTACACTGAAGCTTTCTTT.